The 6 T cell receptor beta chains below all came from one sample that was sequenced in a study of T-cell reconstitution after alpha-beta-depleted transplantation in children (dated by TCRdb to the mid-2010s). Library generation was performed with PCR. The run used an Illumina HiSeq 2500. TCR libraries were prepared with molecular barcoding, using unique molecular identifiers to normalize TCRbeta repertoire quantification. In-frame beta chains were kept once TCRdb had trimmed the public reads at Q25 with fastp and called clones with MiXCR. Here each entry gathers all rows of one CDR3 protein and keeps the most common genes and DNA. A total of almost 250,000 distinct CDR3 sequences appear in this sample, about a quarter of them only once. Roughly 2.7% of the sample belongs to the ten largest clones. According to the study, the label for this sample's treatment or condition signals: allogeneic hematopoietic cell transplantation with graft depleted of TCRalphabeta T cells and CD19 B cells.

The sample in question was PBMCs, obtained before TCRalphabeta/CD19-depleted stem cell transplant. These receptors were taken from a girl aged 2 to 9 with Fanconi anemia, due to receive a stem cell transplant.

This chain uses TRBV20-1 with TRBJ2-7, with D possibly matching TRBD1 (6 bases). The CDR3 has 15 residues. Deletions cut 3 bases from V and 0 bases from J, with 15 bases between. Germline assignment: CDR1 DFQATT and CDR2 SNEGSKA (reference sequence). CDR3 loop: CSASGVRTASYEQYF. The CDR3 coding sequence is TGCAGTGCTAGTGGCGTGCGGACAGCCTCCTACGAGCAGTACTTC.

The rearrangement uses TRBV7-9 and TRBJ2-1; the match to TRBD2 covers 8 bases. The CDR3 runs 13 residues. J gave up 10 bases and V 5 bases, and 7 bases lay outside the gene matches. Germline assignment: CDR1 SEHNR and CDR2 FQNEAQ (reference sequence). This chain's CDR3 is CASSHSGEHEQFF. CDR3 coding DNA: TGTGCCAGCAGCCATAGCGGGGAGCACGAGCAGTTCTTC.

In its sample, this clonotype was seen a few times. CDR3 in DNA: TGTGCCAGCAGTTACTCCCGACAATTCTCCTACAATGAGCAGTTCTTC. Translated, it gives CASSYSRQFSYNEQFF. J is TRBJ2-1 and V is TRBV6-5; D call uncertain. Looked up from germline, CDR1 is MNHEY and CDR2 is SVGAGI. V lost 0 bases, J lost 0 bases, and 9 bases lay in between. The CDR3 is 16 amino acids.

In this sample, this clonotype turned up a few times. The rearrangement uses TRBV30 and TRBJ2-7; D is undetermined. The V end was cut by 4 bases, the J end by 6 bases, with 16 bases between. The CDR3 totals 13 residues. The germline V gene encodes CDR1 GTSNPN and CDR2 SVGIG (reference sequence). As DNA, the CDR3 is TGTGCCTGGACCCTTGACATGGGTGGCGAGCAGTACTTC. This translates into CAWTLDMGGEQYF.

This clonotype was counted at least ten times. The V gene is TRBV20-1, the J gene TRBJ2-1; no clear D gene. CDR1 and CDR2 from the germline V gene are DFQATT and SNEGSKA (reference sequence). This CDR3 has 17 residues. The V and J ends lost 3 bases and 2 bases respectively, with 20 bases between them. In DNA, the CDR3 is TGCAGTGCTAGGCCCCAGCTAGGAATCCCGACCTACAATGAGCAGTTCTTC. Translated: CSARPQLGIPTYNEQFF.

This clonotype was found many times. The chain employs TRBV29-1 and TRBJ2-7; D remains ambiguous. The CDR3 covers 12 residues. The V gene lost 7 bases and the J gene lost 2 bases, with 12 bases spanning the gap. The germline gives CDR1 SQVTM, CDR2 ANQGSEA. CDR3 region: CSGAYTAYEQYF. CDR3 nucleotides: TGCAGCGGCGCCTACACCGCCTACGAGCAGTACTTC.